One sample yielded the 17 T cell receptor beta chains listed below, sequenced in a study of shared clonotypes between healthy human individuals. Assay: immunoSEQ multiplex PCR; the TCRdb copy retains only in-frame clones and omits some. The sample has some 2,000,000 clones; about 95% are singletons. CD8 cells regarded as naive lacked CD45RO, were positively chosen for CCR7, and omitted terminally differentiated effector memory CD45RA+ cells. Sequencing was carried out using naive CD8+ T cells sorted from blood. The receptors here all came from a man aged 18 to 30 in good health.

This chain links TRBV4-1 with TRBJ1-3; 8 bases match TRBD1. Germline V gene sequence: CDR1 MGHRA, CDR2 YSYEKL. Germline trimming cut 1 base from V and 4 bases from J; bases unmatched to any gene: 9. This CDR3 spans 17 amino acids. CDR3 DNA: TGCGCCAGCAGCCAAGTCGTGGACAGGGTAGACGGAAACACCATATATTTT. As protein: CASSQVVDRVDGNTIYF.

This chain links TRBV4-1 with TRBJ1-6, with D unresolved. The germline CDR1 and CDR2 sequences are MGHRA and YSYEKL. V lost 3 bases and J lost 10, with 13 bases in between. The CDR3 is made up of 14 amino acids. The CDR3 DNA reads TGCGCCAGCAGCCAGGACCCTCTCTGGTCACCCCTCCACTTT. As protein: CASSQDPLWSPLHF.

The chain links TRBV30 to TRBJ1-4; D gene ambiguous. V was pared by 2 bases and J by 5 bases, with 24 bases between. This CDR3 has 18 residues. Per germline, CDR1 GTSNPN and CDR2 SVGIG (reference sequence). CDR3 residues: CAWSSRLRWPETNEKLFF. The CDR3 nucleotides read TGTGCCTGGAGTAGCCGATTACGGTGGCCAGAGACAAATGAAAAACTGTTTTTT.

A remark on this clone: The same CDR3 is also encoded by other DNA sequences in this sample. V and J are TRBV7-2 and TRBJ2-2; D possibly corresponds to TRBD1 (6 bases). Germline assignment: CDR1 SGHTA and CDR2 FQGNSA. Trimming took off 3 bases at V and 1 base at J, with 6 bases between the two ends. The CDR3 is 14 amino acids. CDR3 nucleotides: TGTGCCAGCAGCTTGACAGGGAACACCGGGGAGCTGTTTTTT. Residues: CASSLTGNTGELFF.

The CDR3 DNA is TGTGCCACCGAGAGGGACAGGACACTCCCCGGGGAGCTGTTTTTT. This translates into CATERDRTLPGELFF. The chain employs TRBV6-1 and TRBJ2-2, with TRBD1 matching 8 bases. V gave up 10 bases and J gave up 6 bases; unmatched junction bases: 13. The CDR3 is 15 residues long. Looked up from germline, CDR1 is MNHNS and CDR2 is SASEGT.

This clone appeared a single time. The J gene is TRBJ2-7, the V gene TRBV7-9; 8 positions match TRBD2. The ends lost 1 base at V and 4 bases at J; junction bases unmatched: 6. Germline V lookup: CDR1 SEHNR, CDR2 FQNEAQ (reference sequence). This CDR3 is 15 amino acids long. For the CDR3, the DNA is TGTGCCAGCAGCTTAGAAGGCGGGAGGAGGTACGAGCAGTACTTC. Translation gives CASSLEGGRRYEQYF. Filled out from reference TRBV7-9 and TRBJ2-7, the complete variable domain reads DTGVSQNPRHKITKRGQNVTFRCDPISEHNRLYWYRQTLGQGPEFLTYFQNEAQLEKSRLLSDRFSAERPKGSFSTLEIQRTEQGDSAMYLCASSLEGGRRYEQYFGPGTRLTVT.

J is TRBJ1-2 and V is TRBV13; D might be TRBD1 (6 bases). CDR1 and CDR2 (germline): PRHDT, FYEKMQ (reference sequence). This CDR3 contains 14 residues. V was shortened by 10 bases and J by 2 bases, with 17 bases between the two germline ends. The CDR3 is CAMGEGVSNYGYTF. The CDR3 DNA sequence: TGTGCCATGGGTGAGGGGGTGTCGAACTATGGCTACACCTTC.

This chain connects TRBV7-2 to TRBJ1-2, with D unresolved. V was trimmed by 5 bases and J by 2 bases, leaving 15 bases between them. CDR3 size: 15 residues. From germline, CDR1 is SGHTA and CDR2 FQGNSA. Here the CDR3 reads CASSDILTGNYGYTF. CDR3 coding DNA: TGTGCCAGCAGCGATATACTGACTGGAAACTATGGCTACACCTTC.

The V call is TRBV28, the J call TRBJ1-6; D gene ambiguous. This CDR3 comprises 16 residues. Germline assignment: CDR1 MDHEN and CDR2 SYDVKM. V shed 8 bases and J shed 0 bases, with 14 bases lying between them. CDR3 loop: CASAKPRSSYNSPLHF. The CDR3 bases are TGTGCCAGCGCCAAGCCCCGGAGCTCCTATAATTCACCCCTCCACTTT.

CDR3 sequence reads: CASSPNRVLGTEAFF. In DNA, the CDR3 is TGTGCCAGCAGTCCGAACAGGGTCTTAGGAACTGAAGCTTTCTTT. The chain links TRBV7-6 to TRBJ1-1; tentative D call: TRBD1 (6 bases). CDR3 length: 15 residues. Trimming took off 6 bases at V and 5 bases at J, with 19 bases between the two ends. CDR1 is SGHVS, CDR2 FNYEAQ, per germline.

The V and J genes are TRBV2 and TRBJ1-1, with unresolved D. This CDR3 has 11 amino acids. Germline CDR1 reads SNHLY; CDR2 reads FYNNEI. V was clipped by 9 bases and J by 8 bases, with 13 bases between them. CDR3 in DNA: TGTGCCAGATTAGGACGGAACGAAGCTTTCTTT. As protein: CARLGRNEAFF.

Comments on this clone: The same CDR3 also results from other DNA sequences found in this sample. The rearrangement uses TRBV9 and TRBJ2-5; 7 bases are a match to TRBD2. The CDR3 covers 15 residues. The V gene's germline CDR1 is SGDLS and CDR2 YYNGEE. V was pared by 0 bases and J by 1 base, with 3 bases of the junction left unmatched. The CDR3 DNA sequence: TGTGCCAGCAGCGTAGGGGGCGGGGGCCAAGAGACCCAGTACTTC. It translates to CASSVGGGGQETQYF.

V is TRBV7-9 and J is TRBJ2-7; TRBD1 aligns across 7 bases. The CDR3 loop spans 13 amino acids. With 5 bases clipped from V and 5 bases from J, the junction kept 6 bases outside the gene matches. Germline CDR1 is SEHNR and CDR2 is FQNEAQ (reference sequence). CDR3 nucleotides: TGTGCCAGCAGCCCGACAGGGTCCCACGAGCAGTACTTC. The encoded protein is CASSPTGSHEQYF.

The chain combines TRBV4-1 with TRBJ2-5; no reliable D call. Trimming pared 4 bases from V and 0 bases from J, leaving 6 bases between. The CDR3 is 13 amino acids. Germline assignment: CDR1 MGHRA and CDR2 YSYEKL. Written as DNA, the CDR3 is TGCGCCAGCAGCCTCCGACACCAAGAGACCCAGTACTTC. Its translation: CASSLRHQETQYF.

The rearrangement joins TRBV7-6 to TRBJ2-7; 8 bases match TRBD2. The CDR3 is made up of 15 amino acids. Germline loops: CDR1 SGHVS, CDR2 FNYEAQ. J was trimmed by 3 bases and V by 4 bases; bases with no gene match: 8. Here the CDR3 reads CASSWREDPHYEQYF. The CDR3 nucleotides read TGTGCCAGCAGCTGGCGGGAGGATCCCCACTACGAGCAGTACTTC.

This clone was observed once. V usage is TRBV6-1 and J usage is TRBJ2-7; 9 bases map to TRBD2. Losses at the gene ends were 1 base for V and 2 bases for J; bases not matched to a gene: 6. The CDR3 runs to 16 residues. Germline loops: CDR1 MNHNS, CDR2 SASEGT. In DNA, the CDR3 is TGTGCCAGCAGTGAAGGAGTAGCGGGAGAACCCTACGAGCAGTACTTC. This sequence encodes CASSEGVAGEPYEQYF.

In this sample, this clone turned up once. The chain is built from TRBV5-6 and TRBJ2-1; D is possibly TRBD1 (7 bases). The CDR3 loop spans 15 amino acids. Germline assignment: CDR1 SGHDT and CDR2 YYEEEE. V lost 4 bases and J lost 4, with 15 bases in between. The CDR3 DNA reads TGTGCCAGCAGCGAAACAGGGGCGGGGTACAATGAGCAGTTCTTC. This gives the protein CASSETGAGYNEQFF.